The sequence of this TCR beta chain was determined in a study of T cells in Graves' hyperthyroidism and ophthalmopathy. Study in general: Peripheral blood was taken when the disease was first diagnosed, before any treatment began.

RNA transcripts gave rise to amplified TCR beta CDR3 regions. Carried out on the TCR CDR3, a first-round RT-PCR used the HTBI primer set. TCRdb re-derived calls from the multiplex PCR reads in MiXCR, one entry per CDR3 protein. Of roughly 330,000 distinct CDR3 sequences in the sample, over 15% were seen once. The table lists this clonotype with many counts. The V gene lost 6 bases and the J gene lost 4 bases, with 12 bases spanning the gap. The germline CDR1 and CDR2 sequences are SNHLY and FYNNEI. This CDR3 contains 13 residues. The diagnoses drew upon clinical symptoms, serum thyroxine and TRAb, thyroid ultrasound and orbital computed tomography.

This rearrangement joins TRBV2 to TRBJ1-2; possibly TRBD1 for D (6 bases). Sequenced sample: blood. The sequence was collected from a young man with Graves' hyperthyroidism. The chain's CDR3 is CASRTGQSYGYTF. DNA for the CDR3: TGTGCCAGCAGGACAGGACAGTCCTATGGCTACACCTTC.